One and the same sample provided the 21 T cell receptor beta chains below, sequenced in a study of blood T cell repertoires in COVID-19. Libraries were prepared by immunoSEQ multiplex PCR; TCRdb keeps only in-frame clonotypes and omits some of them. The table records some 300,000 clones, 90% of them present only once. The sample consisted of peripheral blood. Receptors originate from a woman in her thirties or forties with COVID-19, enrolled during active disease.

The chain has TRBV18 and TRBJ1-1, with 7 bases fitting TRBD1. The CDR3 has 16 residues. V shed 3 bases, J shed 0 bases, and the junction held 7 bases outside the gene matches. Germline values: CDR1 KGHSH, CDR2 LQKENI. CDR3 region: CASSPLTGTVNTEAFF. The CDR3 region has the DNA TGTGCCAGCTCACCGCTGACAGGGACCGTGAACACTGAAGCTTTCTTT. Drawing the rest from reference TRBV18 and TRBJ1-1, the complete variable domain is NAGVMQNPRHLVRRRGQEARLRCSPMKGHSHVYWYRQLPEEGLKFMVYLQKENIIDESGMPKERFSAEFPKEGPSILRIQQVVRGDSAAYFCASSPLTGTVNTEAFFGQGTRLTVV.

CDR3 nucleotides: TGTGCCAGCAGCTTAGACTGGGCAGGTCCTAACTATGGCTACACCTTC. Its translation: CASSLDWAGPNYGYTF. The chain employs TRBV7-8 and TRBJ1-2, with D unclear. Trimming removed 1 base at V and 0 bases at J, with 12 bases between. The germline V gene encodes CDR1 SGHVS and CDR2 FQNEAQ. This CDR3 region has 16 residues.

The V call is TRBV4-3, the J call TRBJ1-2; the D is unclear. The CDR3 runs to 15 residues. Germline values: CDR1 LGHNA, CDR2 YSLEER. V dropped 0 bases and J dropped 4 bases, with 12 bases sitting between them. For the CDR3, the DNA is TGCGCCAGCAGCCAAGATTTGAACATCGCCTATGGCTACACCTTC. Translation gives CASSQDLNIAYGYTF.

J is TRBJ2-7 and V is TRBV25-1; 11 bases agree with TRBD1. This CDR3 spans 15 amino acids. Germline lookup yields CDR1 MGHDK and CDR2 SYGVNS. The trim removed 0 bases at V and 6 bases at J, leaving 4 bases unmatched. Written as DNA, the CDR3 is TGTGCCAGCAGTGAATACCCGGACAGGGGGCCCGAGCAGTACTTC. Protein product: CASSEYPDRGPEQYF.

The chain uses TRBV2 and TRBJ2-1; the D is unclear. V lost 0 bases to trimming and J lost 6 bases, with 9 bases between them. The CDR3 has 14 residues. CDR1 and CDR2 (germline): SNHLY, FYNNEI. The CDR3 DNA follows: TGTGCCAGCAGTGAAGCTACTACCACCAATGAGCAGTTCTTC. It specifies CASSEATTTNEQFF.

V usage is TRBV9 and J usage is TRBJ2-3; D perhaps matches TRBD2 (5 bases). Germline CDR1 reads SGDLS; CDR2 reads YYNGEE. The CDR3 length is 15 residues. The V end lost 0 bases, the J end lost 3 bases, and 11 bases lay between the germline ends. In DNA, the CDR3 is TGTGCCAGCAGCGTAGGGATGAGGGTTACAGATACGCAGTATTTT. The encoded protein is CASSVGMRVTDTQYF. Combining the CDR3 with reference TRBV9 and TRBJ2-3 gives the whole variable domain DSGVTQTPKHLITATGQRVTLRCSPRSGDLSVYWYQQSLDQGLQFLIQYYNGEERAKGNILERFSAQQFPDLHSELNLSSLELGDSALYFCASSVGMRVTDTQYFGPGTRLTVL.

J is TRBJ2-6 and V is TRBV15, with 9 bases identical to TRBD1. The CDR3 extends over 18 amino acids. Germline values: CDR1 LNHNV, CDR2 YYDKDF (reference sequence). V lost 5 bases and J lost 0; bases outside the gene matches: 8. The CDR3 loop reads CATSPPGQGLSGANVLTF. The CDR3 coding sequence is TGTGCCACCAGCCCCCCGGGACAGGGCCTCTCTGGGGCCAACGTCCTGACTTTC.

The chain carries TRBV5-6 and TRBJ2-1, with 9 bases lining up with TRBD2. Germline CDR1 reads SGHDT; CDR2 reads YYEEEE. V lost 0 bases, J lost 4 bases, and 11 bases stayed unmatched. CDR3 length: 18 amino acids. CDR3: CASSLVSLASGEYNEQFF. In DNA form, the CDR3 reads TGTGCCAGCAGCTTGGTATCCTTGGCTAGCGGGGAATACAATGAGCAGTTCTTC.

The rearrangement links TRBV18 to TRBJ2-2, with 7 positions matching TRBD1. The CDR3 contains 13 residues. The trim removed 3 bases at V and 6 bases at J, leaving 1 base unmatched. Germline V lookup: CDR1 KGHSH, CDR2 LQKENI. CDR3 region: CASSPGQAGELFF. CDR3 coding DNA: TGTGCCAGCTCACCCGGACAGGCCGGGGAGCTGTTTTTT.

This clone was seen just once. V usage is TRBV7-2 and J usage is TRBJ1-2; 9 bases agree with TRBD1. CDR3 length: 16 amino acids. V shed 4 bases and J 4 bases; nucleotides not matched to a gene: 10. Germline V gives CDR1 SGHTA, CDR2 FQGNSA. The DNA of the CDR3 is TGTGCCAGCAGCTCGACCTTCACAGGGGGCATCTATGGCTACACCTTC. Encoded protein: CASSSTFTGGIYGYTF.

The V call is TRBV30, the J call TRBJ2-7; D perhaps matches TRBD1 (6 bases). Germline CDR1 and CDR2: GTSNPN and SVGIG (reference sequence). The CDR3 runs 15 residues. Between the trimmed V and J ends, which lost 3 bases and 9 bases, there was a span of 24 bases. Here the CDR3 DNA reads TGTGCCTGGAGCCCGTCCACCCAGGGGCTGAGGGTGCAGTACTTC. Protein product: CAWSPSTQGLRVQYF.

The CDR3, as DNA: TGTGCCAGCAGCGCACGGGACAGGGCCTCCTACGAGCAGTACTTC. It codes for CASSARDRASYEQYF. V usage is TRBV3-1 (or the pseudogene TRBV3-2) and J usage is TRBJ2-7, with TRBD1 identical over 9 bases. Germline trimming cut 5 bases from V and 0 bases from J; bases unmatched to any gene: 5. The germline V gene encodes CDR1 LGHDT and CDR2 YNNKEL (reference sequence). The CDR3 length is 15 residues.

In nucleotides, the CDR3 is TGTGCCTGGAGGAGTAGAGAGTCACCCCTCCACTTT. Encoded protein: CAWRSRESPLHF. V gene TRBV30 combines with J gene TRBJ1-6; no definite D call. V lost 3 bases, J lost 10 bases, and 10 bases lay in between. Germline lookup yields CDR1 GTSNPN and CDR2 SVGIG (reference sequence). CDR3 length: 12 residues. Together with reference TRBV30 and TRBJ1-6, the CDR3 gives the full variable domain: SQTIHQWPATLVQPVGSPLSLECTVEGTSNPNLYWYRQAAGRGLQLLFYSVGIGQISSEVPQNLSASRPQDRQFILSSKKLLLSDSGFYLCAWRSRESPLHFGNGTRLTVT.

The chain couples TRBV30 to TRBJ1-5; D gene uncertain. This CDR3 comprises 13 residues. V lost 0 bases, J lost 2 bases, and 5 bases lay in between. From germline, CDR1 is GTSNPN and CDR2 SVGIG (reference sequence). The CDR3 spells CAWSVWRNQPQHF. The CDR3 nucleotides read TGTGCCTGGAGTGTATGGCGCAATCAGCCCCAGCATTTT.

This clone was picked up one time. The chain links TRBV4-1 to TRBJ1-6, with D perhaps matching TRBD1 (5 bases). Trimming pared 0 bases from V and 0 bases from J, leaving 21 bases between. The CDR3 contains 21 residues. Per the germline V gene, CDR1 is MGHRA and CDR2 is YSYEKL. CDR3 sequence reads: CASSQEGVVGGSGSYNSPLHF. The CDR3 DNA follows: TGCGCCAGCAGCCAAGAAGGGGTAGTTGGGGGGTCGGGCTCCTATAATTCACCCCTCCACTTT.

The chain links TRBV6-6 to TRBJ2-3; perhaps TRBD1 as D (6 bases). The CDR3 contains 14 residues. Trimming took off 8 bases at V and 1 base at J, with 13 bases between the two ends. Germline values: CDR1 MNHNY, CDR2 SVGAGI (reference sequence). CDR3: CASSPWTGTDTQYF. As DNA, the CDR3 is TGTGCCAGCTCCCCGTGGACAGGCACAGATACGCAGTATTTT.

The chain is built from TRBV29-1 and TRBJ2-5, with D perhaps matching TRBD1 (6 bases). This CDR3 is built from 12 residues. The ends were cut back, 3 bases at V and 5 bases at J, with 10 bases in the middle. CDR1 and CDR2 from the germline V gene are SQVTM and ANQGSEA. The CDR3 DNA reads TGCAGCGTTGATCCAGGGGAGGAGACCCAGTACTTC. Translated, it gives CSVDPGEETQYF.

The chain joins TRBV12-5 to TRBJ2-7, with TRBD2 matching over 7 bases. The CDR3 runs 15 residues. Germline V lookup: CDR1 LGHNT, CDR2 FRNRAP. After removal of 4 bases from V and 0 bases from J, the junction contained 6 bases not matched to a gene. This CDR3 is CASGSPGGLSYEQYF. CDR3 in DNA: TGTGCTAGTGGTTCCCCGGGGGGACTCTCCTACGAGCAGTACTTC.

This chain uses TRBV4-3 with TRBJ2-5, with 9 nucleotides matching TRBD1. Trimming removed 3 bases from V and 3 bases from J; junction bases left unmatched: 8. The CDR3 totals 16 residues. From germline, CDR1 is LGHNA and CDR2 YSLEER. The CDR3 DNA follows: TGCGCCAGCAGCCACGGTAACAGGGACAGGGAAGAGACCCAGTACTTC. This sequence encodes CASSHGNRDREETQYF.

This clone was observed a few times. This chain uses TRBV13 with TRBJ1-1; 9 bases agree with TRBD1. The CDR3 totals 16 residues. Looked up from germline, CDR1 is PRHDT and CDR2 is FYEKMQ (reference sequence). The trim removed 4 bases at V and 5 bases at J, leaving 11 bases unmatched. Written as DNA, the CDR3 is TGTGCCAGCAGCTCCGGGACAGGGTGGTTGGATACTGAAGCTTTCTTT. Translated: CASSSGTGWLDTEAFF.

The CDR3: CASSPLTEGYGYTF. For the CDR3, the DNA is TGTGCCAGCAGTCCATTGACCGAGGGTTATGGCTACACCTTC. The chain uses TRBV2 and TRBJ1-2; no reliable D call. The ends were cut back, 5 bases at V and 5 bases at J, with 15 bases in the middle. The CDR3 has 14 amino acids. From germline, CDR1 is SNHLY and CDR2 FYNNEI.